A single sample gave rise to the 28 T cell receptor beta chains below, sequenced in a study of blood T cell repertoires in COVID-19. Here immunoSEQ multiplex PCR was the method, and the copy in TCRdb shows in-frame clones only, minus some. The repertoire consists of roughly 300,000 clones, with 70% to 90% occurring once and the leading ten covering about 4.2%. Sequencing was performed on PBMCs or T cells enriched from blood (not recorded which). Source of these receptors: a woman aged 40 to 50 with acute COVID-19.

The rearrangement joins TRBV20-1 to TRBJ2-5; perhaps TRBD2 as D (5 bases). The V gene lost 3 bases and the J gene lost 5 bases, with 10 bases spanning the gap. Per germline, CDR1 DFQATT and CDR2 SNEGSKA (reference sequence). CDR3 length: 12 amino acids. CDR3 nucleotide sequence: TGCAGTGCTAGTATGAGGGAGGAGACCCAGTACTTC. Protein: CSASMREETQYF.

The chain joins TRBV14 to TRBJ2-7, with a weak D call TRBD1 (5 bases). The V end was cut by 0 bases, the J end by 3 bases, with 18 bases between. The CDR3 has 17 amino acids. Germline values: CDR1 SGHDN, CDR2 FVKESK. As DNA, the CDR3 is TGTGCCAGCAGCCAAGATTCTTCCCCCACAGGAAACTACGAGCAGTACTTC. Its translation: CASSQDSSPTGNYEQYF.

This clone was counted between two and nine times. In nucleotides, the CDR3 is TGTGCCAGCAGCCAAGATTGGACTAGCGGGTACAATGAGCAGTTCTTC. Encoded protein: CASSQDWTSGYNEQFF. The chain recombines TRBV4-2 with TRBJ2-1, with TRBD2 matching over 11 bases. V shed 0 bases, J shed 4 bases, and the junction held 2 bases outside the gene matches. The CDR3 extends over 16 amino acids. CDR1 LGHNA and CDR2 YNFKEQ come from the germline V gene.

The gene calls are TRBV6-5 and TRBJ1-1; 7 bases are shared with TRBD1. Per the germline V gene, CDR1 is MNHEY and CDR2 is SVGAGI. V dropped 6 bases and J dropped 6; count of bases not matched to a gene: 7. CDR3 size: 13 residues. The CDR3 bases are TGTGCCAGCAGCACAGGGGTTTTGGCTGAAGCTTTCTTT. Translation: CASSTGVLAEAFF.

The V gene is TRBV11-2, the J gene TRBJ1-6; perhaps TRBD1 as D (6 bases). The V end was cut by 2 bases, the J end by 11 bases, with 10 bases between. Germline V gene lookup returns CDR1 SGHAT and CDR2 FQNNGV. CDR3 length: 13 residues. In DNA form, the CDR3 reads TGTGCCAGCAGCTTACCCAGGGGACCACCCCTCCACTTT. Protein sequence: CASSLPRGPPLHF.

This clone has a handful of counts. The chain uses TRBV5-8 and TRBJ2-2; 11 nucleotides align to TRBD2. The junction had 7 bases not matched to a gene; V was cut back by 1 base and J by 2 bases. Germline CDR1 SGHTS, CDR2 YDEGEE. The CDR3 has 18 residues. CDR3 in amino acids: CASSLHGLAGVNTGELFF. The CDR3 DNA reads TGTGCCAGCAGCTTGCATGGACTAGCGGGCGTTAACACCGGGGAGCTGTTTTTT.

The V and J genes are TRBV19 and TRBJ1-2; weak D call: TRBD1 (6 bases). This CDR3 has 14 amino acids. The germline CDR1 and CDR2 sequences are LNHDA and SQIVND (reference sequence). The V end was cut by 3 bases, the J end by 5 bases, with 13 bases between. CDR3 sequence (DNA): TGTGCCAGTAGTATTTCGAGGCAGGGGTATGGCTACACCTTC. Its protein product is CASSISRQGYGYTF.

The V and J genes are TRBV7-9 and TRBJ1-5, with D possibly TRBD1 on 6 matching bases. The CDR3 loop spans 13 amino acids. Per germline, CDR1 SEHNR and CDR2 FQNEAQ (reference sequence). The V and J ends lost 5 bases and 2 bases respectively, with 7 bases between them. The CDR3 DNA is TGTGCCAGCAGCCGACAGGGCAATCAGCCCCAGCATTTT. This sequence encodes CASSRQGNQPQHF.

This clone came up once. CDR3 nucleotides: TGTGCCAGCAGCTTTATGGGGGGAAACGAGCAGTACTTC. Protein: CASSFMGGNEQYF. The chain recombines TRBV7-2 with TRBJ2-7; tentative D call: TRBD2 (6 bases). The CDR3 runs 13 residues. Germline values: CDR1 SGHTA, CDR2 FQGNSA. V dropped 3 bases and J dropped 5 bases, with 11 bases sitting between them.

The chain employs TRBV4-1 and TRBJ2-7; no firm D call. There are 15 residues in the CDR3. Trimming cost V 1 base and J 2 bases, with 12 bases left between them. CDR1 and CDR2 from the germline V gene are MGHRA and YSYEKL. In DNA form, the CDR3 reads TGCGCCAGCAGCCAAGCTCTCACTGTAACCTACGAGCAGTACTTC. Amino acid sequence: CASSQALTVTYEQYF.

The chain couples TRBV15 to TRBJ2-7; tentative D call: TRBD1 (6 bases). Germline CDR1 reads LNHNV; CDR2 reads YYDKDF (reference sequence). CDR3 length equals 13 residues. V lost 9 bases, J lost 0 bases, and 12 bases lay in between. The CDR3 nucleotides read TGTGCCACTCGTGGGGGCAGCTCCTACGAGCAGTACTTC. This encodes CATRGGSSYEQYF.

The chain combines TRBV9 with TRBJ2-1, with TRBD2 matching over 8 bases. Unmatched junction bases numbered 3, after V lost 2 bases and J lost 2 bases. Germline values: CDR1 SGDLS, CDR2 YYNGEE. The CDR3 consists of 15 residues. For the CDR3, the DNA is TGTGCCAGCAGCGTCCCGGGAGGGCCCTACAATGAGCAGTTCTTC. Protein: CASSVPGGPYNEQFF.

The chain combines TRBV5-1 with TRBJ1-2, with 7 bases lining up with TRBD1. CDR1 is SGHRS, CDR2 YFSETQ, per germline. CDR3 length: 14 amino acids. V shed 0 bases, J shed 4 bases, and the junction held 3 bases outside the gene matches. The CDR3 DNA reads TGCGCCAGCAGCTTGGGGGACAGAGCCTATGGCTACACCTTC. Translated: CASSLGDRAYGYTF.

This clone was detected a few times. The rearrangement links TRBV7-2 to TRBJ2-1, with D tentatively TRBD2 (5 bases). Trimming shortened V by 3 bases and J by 9 bases, and 9 bases separated the two germline ends. The CDR3 runs 12 residues. The germline CDR1 and CDR2 sequences are SGHTA and FQGNSA. The CDR3: CASSLRVFEQFF. Here the CDR3 DNA reads TGTGCCAGCAGCTTGAGGGTGTTTGAGCAGTTCTTC.

J is TRBJ2-2 and V is TRBV7-8; D is perhaps TRBD1 (8 bases). The ends were cut back, 3 bases at V and 4 bases at J, with 15 bases in the middle. The CDR3 consists of 16 residues. Germline V CDR1 and CDR2: SGHVS, FQNEAQ. CDR3 in amino acids: CASSFQGAGVTGELFF. In nucleotides, the CDR3 is TGTGCCAGCAGCTTTCAGGGGGCGGGAGTCACCGGGGAGCTGTTTTTT.

Regarding this clone: The sample holds other DNA sequences that translate to the same CDR3. The V gene is TRBV7-2, the J gene TRBJ1-5, with TRBD1 matching 8 bases. Germline CDR1 SGHTA, CDR2 FQGNSA. After removal of 5 bases from V and 4 bases from J, the junction contained 4 bases not matched to a gene. The CDR3 is made up of 14 amino acids. CDR3 coding DNA: TGTGCCAGCAGCCTACAGGGGGGTAATCAGCCCCAGCATTTT. Translated, it gives CASSLQGGNQPQHF.

The chain joins TRBV6-6 to TRBJ1-6; a weak D match, TRBD1 (6 bases). The CDR3 extends over 14 amino acids. Trimming left V 4 bases short and J 7 bases short, with 11 bases between. Germline CDR1 and CDR2: MNHNY and SVGAGI (reference sequence). CDR3 in DNA: TGTGCCAGCAGTTCACAGGGAGAGAATTCACCCCTCCACTTT. It yields the protein CASSSQGENSPLHF.

The sample holds one count of this clone. The genes are TRBV9 and TRBJ1-1; tentative D call: TRBD1 (6 bases). Trimming shortened V by 0 bases and J by 11 bases, and 23 bases separated the two germline ends. This CDR3 is built from 16 residues. Per the germline V gene, CDR1 is SGDLS and CDR2 is YYNGEE. In nucleotides, the CDR3 is TGTGCCAGCAGCGTAGGTCCTGGCGGCAAACACACAGGGGCTTTCTTT. It is translated as CASSVGPGGKHTGAFF.

The chain uses TRBV15 and TRBJ1-1; D remains ambiguous. This CDR3 is 14 amino acids long. Germline-derived CDR1 and CDR2 are LNHNV and YYDKDF (reference sequence). The ends were cut back, 1 base at V and 1 base at J, with 7 bases in the middle. Here the CDR3 reads CATSRGPGNTEAFF. DNA for the CDR3: TGTGCCACCAGCAGAGGTCCAGGGAACACTGAAGCTTTCTTT.

In DNA, the CDR3 is TGTGCCAGCAGCCAAGCAGGGTCCAATCAGCCCCAGCATTTT. Its translation: CASSQAGSNQPQHF. The chain has TRBV3-1 (or the pseudogene TRBV3-2) and TRBJ1-5, with D possibly matching TRBD1 (5 bases). The germline CDR1 and CDR2 sequences are LGHDT and YNNKEL (reference sequence). The germline V and J ends were trimmed by 1 base and 3 bases, with 7 bases remaining between them. The CDR3 extends over 14 amino acids.

This clone showed up just once. The J gene is TRBJ1-2, the V gene TRBV6-5; possibly TRBD1 for D (6 bases). Trimming took off 7 bases at V and 4 bases at J, with 7 bases between the two ends. The CDR3 sequence is 11 residues long. CDR1 is MNHEY, CDR2 SVGAGI, per germline. The CDR3 region has the DNA TGTGCCAGCATGGACAGCTATGGCTACACCTTC. Translated, it gives CASMDSYGYTF.

This chain links TRBV6-2 or TRBV6-3 with TRBJ1-6; 8 bases match TRBD1. Germline V gives CDR1 MNHEY, CDR2 SVGEGT. J was trimmed by 6 bases and V by 4 bases; bases with no gene match: 8. The CDR3 is made up of 16 amino acids. CDR3 loop: CASSFSGGLSNSPLHF. The DNA for the CDR3 is TGTGCCAGCAGTTTTTCAGGGGGCCTCTCTAATTCACCCCTCCACTTT.

This sequence joins TRBV10-3 and TRBJ2-3; 10 nucleotides line up with TRBD1. J gave up 6 bases and V 5 bases, and 5 bases lay outside the gene matches. The CDR3 covers 14 residues. Germline values: CDR1 ENHRY, CDR2 SYGVKD. CDR3 residues: CAISRDRGKDTQYF. In nucleotides, the CDR3 is TGTGCCATCAGTCGGGACAGGGGTAAGGATACGCAGTATTTT.

The chain joins TRBV4-3 to TRBJ1-4, with 8 bases identical to TRBD1. Germline V gene sequence: CDR1 LGHNA, CDR2 YSLEER. Germline trimming cut 4 bases from V and 3 bases from J; bases unmatched to any gene: 7. The CDR3 covers 16 residues. The CDR3 nucleotides are TGCGCCAGCAGCCCGAACCCGGGACAGGCTAATGAAAAACTGTTTTTT. Translated: CASSPNPGQANEKLFF.

The rearrangement links TRBV12-3 or TRBV12-4 to TRBJ2-1, with a tentative D call TRBD1 (5 bases). The CDR3 length is 12 residues. Trimming pared 6 bases from V and 9 bases from J, leaving 12 bases between. CDR3 amino acids: CASRQGVGEQFF. The CDR3 nucleotides read TGTGCCAGCAGACAAGGGGTGGGTGAGCAGTTCTTC.

This clone has a single count. The rearrangement links TRBV29-1 to TRBJ2-1, with TRBD2 identical over 12 bases. Per the germline V gene, CDR1 is SQVTM and CDR2 is ANQGSEA. Trimming removed 0 bases from V and 7 bases from J; junction bases left unmatched: 4. This CDR3 has 15 amino acids. CDR3 sequence: CSVEDFGLAGNEQFF. The CDR3 DNA sequence: TGCAGCGTTGAAGACTTTGGACTAGCGGGAAATGAGCAGTTCTTC.

V usage is TRBV5-4 and J usage is TRBJ1-4; the D is unclear. Germline CDR1 reads SGHNT; CDR2 reads YYREEE (reference sequence). The CDR3 sequence is 13 residues long. V lost 1 base, J lost 7 bases, and 8 bases lay in between. CDR3 sequence: CASSLIGGEKLFF. DNA for the CDR3: TGTGCCAGCAGCTTGATCGGAGGTGAAAAACTGTTTTTT.

V gene TRBV5-4 combines with J gene TRBJ1-5; 9 positions agree with TRBD1. This CDR3 contains 14 residues. J gave up 4 bases and V 4 bases, and 3 bases lay outside the gene matches. Germline lookup yields CDR1 SGHNT and CDR2 YYREEE (reference sequence). CDR3 loop: CASSRDRGNQPQHF. The CDR3 DNA follows: TGTGCCAGCAGCCGCGACAGGGGGAATCAGCCCCAGCATTTT.